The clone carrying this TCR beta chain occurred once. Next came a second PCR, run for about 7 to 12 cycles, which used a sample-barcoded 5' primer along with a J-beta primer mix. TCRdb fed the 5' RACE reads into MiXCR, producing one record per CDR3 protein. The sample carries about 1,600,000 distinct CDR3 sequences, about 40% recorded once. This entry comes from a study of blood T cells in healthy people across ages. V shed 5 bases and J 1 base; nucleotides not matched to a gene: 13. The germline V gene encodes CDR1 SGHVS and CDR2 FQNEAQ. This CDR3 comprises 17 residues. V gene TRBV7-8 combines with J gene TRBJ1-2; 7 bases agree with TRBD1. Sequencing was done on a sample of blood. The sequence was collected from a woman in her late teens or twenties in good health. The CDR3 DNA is TGTGCCAGCAGCCCCCGCCTCGGAGGGGGCCGTAACTATGGCTACACCTTC. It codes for CASSPRLGGGRNYGYTF.